These 28 T cell receptor beta chains were all obtained from the same sample, sequenced in a study of vaccination effects on CD4 cells after COVID-19. Using immunoSEQ multiplex PCR, the repertoire was profiled, and TCRdb retains in-frame clones only, with some absent. Of tens of thousands of clones in the sample, roughly 75% were seen once. The culture ran for roughly ten days, and then CD4+ T cells were isolated. Each participant was given two doses of one vaccine (BNT162b2 or mRNA-1273). For these receptors, no antigen is known. The sequencing used CD4+ T cells from PBMCs cultured without peptide, collected after COVID-19 vaccination. The receptor source for this set is a human donor who received a COVID-19 vaccine.

The rearrangement uses TRBV18 and TRBJ1-6; unclear D gene. Germline V gene data show CDR1 as KGHSH and CDR2 as LQKENI. CDR3 size: 13 residues. Trimming removed 4 bases from V and 6 bases from J, with 7 bases in between. CDR3 sequence (DNA): TGTGCCAGCTCACAAGAGGGTAATTCACCCCTCCACTTT. Translated, it gives CASSQEGNSPLHF.

The V gene is TRBV9, the J gene TRBJ1-3; the D is unclear. V gave up 0 bases and J gave up 0 bases, with 10 bases separating them. Germline-derived CDR1 and CDR2 are SGDLS and YYNGEE. The CDR3 is 16 residues long. Here the CDR3 reads CASSVDGRLSGNTIYF. The CDR3 DNA reads TGTGCCAGCAGCGTAGATGGCAGGCTCTCTGGAAACACCATATATTTT.

The rearrangement uses TRBV19 and TRBJ2-5, with unresolved D. Germline V CDR1 and CDR2: LNHDA, SQIVND (reference sequence). The CDR3 consists of 13 residues. Trimming took off 4 bases at V and 3 bases at J, with 9 bases between the two ends. Here the CDR3 reads CASSRSPEETQYF. Written as DNA, the CDR3 is TGTGCCAGTAGTAGGTCCCCGGAAGAGACCCAGTACTTC.

This chain joins TRBV10-3 and TRBJ1-5; D unclear. V lost 3 bases and J 5 bases, leaving 11 bases between the germline ends. Germline V gene sequence: CDR1 ENHRY, CDR2 SYGVKD. The CDR3 runs to 14 residues. The CDR3 reads CAISERPRDQPQHF. The CDR3 DNA reads TGTGCCATCAGTGAAAGACCCCGGGATCAGCCCCAGCATTTT.

V gene TRBV7-9 combines with J gene TRBJ1-2; 7 nucleotides match TRBD1. CDR3 length: 14 amino acids. The junction had 6 bases not matched to a gene; V was cut back by 5 bases and J by 3 bases. The germline gives CDR1 SEHNR, CDR2 FQNEAQ (reference sequence). The CDR3 DNA sequence: TGTGCCAGCAGCCCAACAGGGGCCGACTATGGCTACACCTTC. Encoded protein: CASSPTGADYGYTF.

This clone was seen more than once but under ten times. This chain's CDR3 is CAIQAGGYNEQFF. In DNA, the CDR3 is TGTGCCATCCAGGCGGGGGGATACAATGAGCAGTTCTTC. The rearrangement uses TRBV10-3 and TRBJ2-1; TRBD2 matches 8 bases. Germline values: CDR1 ENHRY, CDR2 SYGVKD. Trimming at V came to 8 bases and at J to 4 bases, leaving 4 bases not matched to a gene. The CDR3 extends over 13 amino acids.

The gene calls are TRBV12-5 and TRBJ2-2; no clear D gene. The CDR3 length is 14 residues. Deletions cut 4 bases from V and 4 bases from J, with 10 bases between. Germline V gene data show CDR1 as LGHNT and CDR2 as FRNRAP. The CDR3 sequence is CASGSAPGTGELFF. The CDR3 DNA sequence: TGTGCTAGTGGTTCGGCCCCGGGCACCGGGGAGCTGTTTTTT.

The V and J genes are TRBV19 and TRBJ2-3; 7 bases are a match to TRBD1. The CDR3 length is 16 residues. Unmatched junction bases numbered 5, after V lost 1 base and J lost 1 base. From germline, CDR1 is LNHDA and CDR2 SQIVND (reference sequence). For the CDR3, the DNA is TGTGCCAGTAGTATAGGGGCCGGGACAGGCACAGATACGCAGTATTTT. Translating it yields CASSIGAGTGTDTQYF.

The chain combines TRBV10-3 with TRBJ1-3; D remains ambiguous. The CDR3 contains 17 residues. Germline CDR1 is ENHRY and CDR2 is SYGVKD. Trimming removed 2 bases at V and 0 bases at J, with 14 bases between. CDR3 sequence reads: CAISERGVGFSGNTIYF. The DNA for the CDR3 is TGTGCCATCAGTGAGCGAGGTGTTGGGTTCTCTGGAAACACCATATATTTT.

This clone was picked up a small number of times. The genes are TRBV2 and TRBJ2-2, with D possibly TRBD1 on 5 matching bases. CDR1 is SNHLY, CDR2 FYNNEI, per germline. The CDR3 extends over 13 amino acids. V dropped 6 bases and J dropped 5 bases, with 10 bases sitting between them. CDR3 sequence: CASRLQATGELFF. The DNA of the CDR3 is TGTGCCAGCAGGCTACAGGCTACCGGGGAGCTGTTTTTT.

This clone was found a few times. The chain is built from TRBV2 and TRBJ1-1, with 8 bases identical to TRBD1. V lost 7 bases, J lost 5 bases, and 9 bases stayed unmatched. The CDR3 covers 14 residues. Looked up from germline, CDR1 is SNHLY and CDR2 is FYNNEI. The CDR3 DNA is TGTGCCAGCACCCGGGTGACAGGGGAGACTGAAGCTTTCTTT. Its protein is CASTRVTGETEAFF.

This clone was seen more than once but under ten times. J is TRBJ2-2 and V is TRBV7-8; D may be TRBD1 (6 bases). Between the trimmed V and J ends, which lost 1 base and 6 bases, there was a span of 15 bases. The CDR3 is made up of 16 amino acids. Germline lookup yields CDR1 SGHVS and CDR2 FQNEAQ. The CDR3 DNA sequence: TGTGCCAGCAGCTTAGATACAGGGAATCTTCCCGGGGAGCTGTTTTTT. Residues: CASSLDTGNLPGELFF.

The chain joins TRBV3-1 (or the pseudogene TRBV3-2) to TRBJ2-7; 8 bases map to TRBD1. The germline V gene has CDR1 LGHDT and CDR2 YNNKEL (reference sequence). The CDR3 is 15 residues long. V lost 5 bases and J lost 7; bases outside the gene matches: 13. The CDR3 reads CASSFRQGKLPEQYV. In DNA, the CDR3 is TGTGCCAGCAGCTTCCGACAGGGGAAGCTTCCGGAGCAGTACGTC.

The chain employs TRBV9 and TRBJ2-5, with a possible D match to TRBD2 (6 bases). The CDR3 is 15 amino acids. The germline CDR1 and CDR2 sequences are SGDLS and YYNGEE. With 2 bases removed from V and 5 bases from J, the gap between germline ends came to 16 bases. CDR3 bases: TGTGCCAGCAGCGTCAGAGCTAGCGCGGGGGAGACCCAGTACTTC. As protein: CASSVRASAGETQYF.

This clone was observed a handful of times. The J gene is TRBJ2-5, the V gene TRBV7-3; 9 nucleotides align to TRBD2. CDR1 SGHTA and CDR2 FQGTGA come from the germline V gene. With V trimmed by 4 bases and J by 5 bases, 8 bases remained unmatched. The CDR3 has 15 amino acids. CDR3 nucleotide sequence: TGTGCCAGCAGCTCGCCCGGGACTAGCAACGAGACCCAGTACTTC. It specifies CASSSPGTSNETQYF. Drawing the rest from reference TRBV7-3 and TRBJ2-5, the complete variable domain is GAGVSQTPSNKVTEKGKYVELRCDPISGHTALYWYRQSLGQGPEFLIYFQGTGAADDSGLPNDRFFAVRPEGSVSTLKIQRTERGDSAVYLCASSSPGTSNETQYFGPGTRLLVL.

This clone was observed once. The chain employs TRBV10-3 and TRBJ2-5; 8 nucleotides match TRBD2. The CDR3 has 13 residues. The germline gives CDR1 ENHRY, CDR2 SYGVKD. V shed 5 bases, J shed 5 bases, and the junction held 4 bases outside the gene matches. CDR3 sequence: CAISPRGGETQYF. The DNA of the CDR3 is TGTGCCATCAGTCCCCGCGGGGGGGAGACCCAGTACTTC.

The chain couples TRBV5-1 to TRBJ2-3, with TRBD2 matching 12 bases. The germline V gene has CDR1 SGHRS and CDR2 YFSETQ. Germline trimming cut 3 bases from V and 2 bases from J; bases unmatched to any gene: 16. This CDR3 is 20 amino acids long. CDR3 DNA sequence: TGCGCCAGCAGCTCCCCGAGACAGCGACTAGCGGGGGCCATCACAGATACGCAGTATTTT. This sequence encodes CASSSPRQRLAGAITDTQYF.

V gene TRBV5-1 combines with J gene TRBJ2-1; no firm D call. From germline, CDR1 is SGHRS and CDR2 YFSETQ. The CDR3 totals 13 residues. Trimming pared 2 bases from V and 10 bases from J, leaving 13 bases between. The CDR3 bases are TGCGCCAGCAGCTTCACAGTGTTTGGGGAGCAGTTCTTC. It yields the protein CASSFTVFGEQFF.

The genes are TRBV29-1 and TRBJ1-4; 8 positions match TRBD1. The ends lost 5 bases at V and 3 bases at J; junction bases unmatched: 2. Germline CDR1 reads SQVTM; CDR2 reads ANQGSEA. The CDR3 consists of 13 residues. In nucleotides, the CDR3 is TGCAGCGTTAACAGGGGGGCTAATGAAAAACTGTTTTTT. Translated, it gives CSVNRGANEKLFF.

The chain carries TRBV7-2 and TRBJ2-2; no clear D. CDR3 size: 16 residues. CDR1 and CDR2 (germline): SGHTA, FQGNSA. Trimming shortened V by 2 bases and J by 2 bases, and 12 bases separated the two germline ends. CDR3 bases: TGTGCCAGCAGCTTATCCTCTAGACGAAACACCGGGGAGCTGTTTTTT. Amino acid sequence: CASSLSSRRNTGELFF.

This clone was counted a few times. Other DNA sequences in the sample encode the same CDR3. This chain links TRBV5-1 with TRBJ1-4; 8 bases are a match to TRBD1. Germline CDR1 SGHRS, CDR2 YFSETQ. V lost 0 bases to trimming and J lost 6 bases; unmatched junction nucleotides: 4. The CDR3 contains 15 residues. Here the CDR3 DNA reads TGCGCCAGCAGCTTGGCTGGGACAGGTGATGAAAAACTGTTTTTT. This gives the protein CASSLAGTGDEKLFF.

V gene TRBV4-1 combines with J gene TRBJ2-4; 7 nucleotides align to TRBD1. Germline assignment: CDR1 MGHRA and CDR2 YSYEKL. Losses at the gene ends were 4 bases for V and 9 bases for J; bases not matched to a gene: 18. The CDR3 length is 17 residues. CDR3 DNA sequence: TGCGCCAGCAGCCTCGACAGGGCCAGCGGCTTCGCGACCATTCAGTACTTC. Translated, it gives CASSLDRASGFATIQYF.

The chain joins TRBV14 to TRBJ2-3, with 8 bases fitting TRBD1. V trimming: 1 base; J trimming: 1 base; junction bases outside the gene matches: 4. CDR1 is SGHDN, CDR2 FVKESK, per germline. There are 16 residues in the CDR3. CDR3 loop: CASSQGRGQGTDTQYF. The CDR3 DNA reads TGTGCCAGCAGCCAAGGCAGGGGGCAGGGCACAGATACGCAGTATTTT.

By share, this clone counts as medium-sized (0.01 to 0.1%). V usage is TRBV11-2 and J usage is TRBJ1-1; D gene unclear. Germline assignment: CDR1 SGHAT and CDR2 FQNNGV. Trimming removed 5 bases from V and 5 bases from J, with 12 bases in between. The CDR3 extends over 13 amino acids. The CDR3, as DNA: TGTGCCAGCAGCCTTTTACCGGGGACTGAAGCTTTCTTT. This translates into CASSLLPGTEAFF.

The chain is built from TRBV5-6 and TRBJ2-2, with 9 bases fitting TRBD1. V lost 4 bases to trimming and J lost 4 bases; unmatched junction nucleotides: 5. Germline CDR1 and CDR2: SGHDT and YYEEEE. This CDR3 is 15 amino acids long. The CDR3 DNA is TGTGCCAGCAGCGGCCGGGACAGGGCCACCGGGGAGCTGTTTTTT. Protein sequence: CASSGRDRATGELFF.

The chain carries TRBV7-3 and TRBJ1-1; 7 nucleotides match TRBD1. Per the germline V gene, CDR1 is SGHTA and CDR2 is FQGTGA. J lost 5 bases, V lost 5 bases, and 5 bases had no gene match. This CDR3 has 13 amino acids. CDR3 coding DNA: TGTGCCAGCAGCCTGACAGGGCAAACTGAAGCTTTCTTT. Translating gives CASSLTGQTEAFF.

This clone came up a few times. The V call is TRBV5-1, the J call TRBJ1-6; no clear D gene. Looked up from germline, CDR1 is SGHRS and CDR2 is YFSETQ. CDR3 length: 14 residues. V was trimmed by 0 bases and J by 5 bases, leaving 6 bases between them. The CDR3 sequence: CASSLGEDNSPLHF. The CDR3 nucleotides are TGCGCCAGCAGCTTGGGTGAGGATAATTCACCCCTCCACTTT. The variable domain in full, with the rest retrieved from reference TRBV5-1 and TRBJ1-6, is KAGVTQTPRYLIKTRGQQVTLSCSPISGHRSVSWYQQTPGQGLQFLFEYFSETQRNKGNFPGRFSGRQFSNSRSEMNVSTLELGDSALYLCASSLGEDNSPLHFGNGTRLTVT.

The J gene is TRBJ2-3, the V gene TRBV4-1; D is undetermined. The V gene's germline CDR1 is MGHRA and CDR2 YSYEKL. This CDR3 contains 17 residues. The germline V and J ends were trimmed by 0 bases and 4 bases, with 17 bases remaining between them. The CDR3 loop reads CASSQDKGVRLADTQYF. CDR3 bases: TGCGCCAGCAGCCAAGATAAAGGCGTGAGGTTGGCAGATACGCAGTATTTT.